These T cell receptor beta chains were read from a single sample in a study of T-cell memory formation after mild COVID-19. TCRdb fed the 5' RACE reads into MiXCR, producing one record per CDR3 protein. Found here are 100,000 to 150,000 distinct CDR3 sequences, about 5.9% of them singletons; the top ten hold 2% to 2.5%. Sequencing used PBMCs or a T cell subset sorted from them (not recorded which). These receptor sequences come from an adult woman who had mild COVID-19 (a few samples of this study predate the infection). Cell type and time point are not known. The CDR3 runs from the conserved cysteine through the conserved F or W. D genes are given only for firm matches. Expanded clones are given a class, and other clones once, few, many or no size at all.

TRBV18,.,.,TRBJ2-7,CASSPSRGTNEQYF,TGTGCCAGCTCACCCTCGCGGGGGACAAACGAGCAGTACTTC
TRBV29-1,.,.,TRBJ2-5,CSALTRSGTQYF,TGCAGCGCCTTGACTAGGAGCGGGACCCAGTACTTC
TRBV12-3/TRBV12-4,many,TRBD2,TRBJ2-1,CASSSTPTSGGNNEQFF,TGTGCCAGCAGTTCCACCCCGACTAGCGGGGGAAACAATGAGCAGTTCTTC
TRBV11-2,many,.,TRBJ2-1,CASSSTQRNSYNEQFF,TGTGCCAGCAGCTCTACCCAGCGGAACTCCTACAATGAGCAGTTCTTC
TRBV7-6,.,TRBD1,TRBJ2-1,CASSRTGENEQFF,TGTGCCAGCAGCCGGACAGGGGAGAATGAGCAGTTCTTC
TRBV19,few,.,TRBJ2-7,CASSILPAYEQYF,TGTGCCAGTAGTATTCTCCCTGCCTACGAGCAGTACTTC
TRBV3-1,.,.,TRBJ1-4,CASSQMGNEKLFF,TGTGCCAGCAGCCAAATGGGGAATGAAAAACTGTTTTTT
TRBV25-1,many,.,TRBJ2-1,CASRGSGNEQFF,TGTGCCAGCAGGGGTAGTGGCAATGAGCAGTTCTTC
TRBV5-1,many,.,TRBJ2-1,CASSLGQSYNEQFF,TGCGCCAGCAGCTTGGGCCAGAGCTACAATGAGCAGTTCTTC
TRBV4-1,many,TRBD1,TRBJ2-7,CASSLGQTGGNEQYF,TGCGCCAGCAGCCTCGGGCAGACAGGGGGCAACGAGCAGTACTTC
TRBV9,many,.,TRBJ2-1,CASSVATSISYNEQFF,TGTGCCAGCAGCGTAGCTACGAGTATCTCCTACAATGAGCAGTTCTTC
TRBV10-2,many,.,TRBJ2-3,CASSERGARDTQYF,TGCGCCAGCAGTGAGCGTGGAGCAAGAGATACGCAGTATTTT
TRBV10-3,.,TRBD2,TRBJ2-1,CAIMGTSGGASREQFF,TGTGCCATCATGGGGACTAGCGGGGGGGCCTCTCGTGAGCAGTTCTTC
TRBV12-3/TRBV12-4,.,.,TRBJ1-2,CASTSGGAGYTF,TGTGCCAGCACCTCGGGGGGCGCTGGCTACACCTTC
TRBV4-3,many,.,TRBJ2-1,CASSQDWANEQFF,TGCGCCAGCAGCCAAGATTGGGCGAATGAGCAGTTCTTC
TRBV24-1,.,.,TRBJ2-1,CATSEPSGAYNEQFF,TGTGCCACCAGTGAACCAAGCGGAGCTTACAATGAGCAGTTCTTC
TRBV5-6,many,TRBD1,TRBJ1-2,CASSFVGGQGHQNYGYTF,TGTGCCAGCAGCTTCGTGGGAGGACAGGGCCACCAAAACTATGGCTACACCTTC
TRBV5-4,few,TRBD1,TRBJ1-1,CASSFGQAARNTEAFF,TGTGCCAGCAGCTTTGGACAGGCTGCAAGGAACACTGAAGCTTTCTTT
TRBV4-3,.,.,TRBJ1-2,CASSHDVRGYGYTF,TGCGCCAGCAGTCACGACGTGAGGGGCTATGGCTACACCTTC
TRBV2,.,TRBD1,TRBJ2-1,CASSEGRRGRYNEQFF,TGTGCCAGCAGTGAAGGACGTAGGGGGCGCTACAATGAGCAGTTCTTC
TRBV6-1,.,.,TRBJ1-3,CASRIEDSGNTIYF,TGTGCCAGCAGGATAGAAGATTCTGGAAACACCATATATTTT
TRBV7-9,.,.,TRBJ1-5,CASSLISDQPQHF,TGTGCCAGCAGCTTAATTAGCGATCAGCCCCAGCATTTT
TRBV6-6,few,.,TRBJ2-5,CASSYGPAYQETQYF,TGTGCCAGCAGTTACGGGCCAGCGTACCAAGAGACCCAGTACTTC
TRBV2,many,.,TRBJ1-5,CASSPLGSGNQPQHF,TGTGCCAGCAGCCCCCTGGGATCGGGCAATCAGCCCCAGCATTTT
TRBV6-4,.,TRBD1,TRBJ1-2,CASSDSGTGVYTF,TGTGCCAGCAGTGACTCCGGAACAGGGGTCTACACCTTC
TRBV12-3/TRBV12-4,few,.,TRBJ1-4,CASRVSLGKLFF,TGTGCCAGCCGGGTTAGTCTCGGAAAACTGTTTTTT
TRBV6-2/TRBV6-3,few,TRBD1,TRBJ2-7,CASSANRGRWDYEQYF,TGTGCCAGCAGTGCTAACAGGGGCCGCTGGGACTACGAGCAGTACTTC
TRBV25-1,many,.,TRBJ2-2,CASSEFRGSTGELFF,TGTGCCAGCAGTGAATTTCGAGGCTCCACCGGGGAGCTGTTTTTT
TRBV12-3/TRBV12-4,few,.,TRBJ2-2,CASSFFFGTNTGELFF,TGTGCCAGCAGCTTCTTCTTTGGTACGAACACCGGGGAGCTGTTTTTT
TRBV5-1,many,TRBD2,TRBJ2-1,CASSLAGRGVQNEQFF,TGCGCCAGCAGCTTGGCCGGTCGGGGGGTACAGAATGAGCAGTTCTTC
TRBV6-2/TRBV6-3,.,.,TRBJ1-1,CASRSDPGGGEAFF,TGTGCCAGCAGATCCGACCCCGGGGGAGGTGAAGCTTTCTTT
TRBV12-3/TRBV12-4,.,TRBD2,TRBJ2-7,CASSQTGPSGRVYEQYF,TGTGCCAGCAGTCAGACAGGGCCTAGCGGGAGGGTGTACGAGCAGTACTTC
TRBV5-1,many,.,TRBJ2-7,CASSLGLSSLAYEQYF,TGCGCCAGCAGCTTGGGGCTGTCTAGCCTCGCCTACGAGCAGTACTTC
TRBV7-6,.,.,TRBJ2-1,CASSGQQYNEQFF,TGTGCCAGCAGTGGGCAGCAGTACAATGAGCAGTTCTTC
TRBV7-2,few,TRBD2,TRBJ2-3,CASSLVGLAGGPGTQYF,TGTGCCAGCAGCTTAGTAGGACTAGCGGGGGGGCCAGGTACGCAGTATTTT
TRBV7-8,many,TRBD2,TRBJ2-1,CASSAGTSGMWEQFF,TGTGCCAGCAGCGCTGGGACTAGCGGGATGTGGGAGCAGTTCTTC
TRBV5-1,.,TRBD2,TRBJ2-3,CASSFSAGGLLTDTQYF,TGCGCCAGCAGCTTTTCGGCGGGGGGCTTACTCACAGATACGCAGTATTTT
TRBV4-2,.,.,TRBJ2-1,CASSQDLGEWDNEQFF,TGTGCCAGCAGCCAAGATCTGGGGGAGTGGGACAATGAGCAGTTCTTC
TRBV5-1,few,.,TRBJ2-5,CASSLGGRTQETQYF,TGCGCCAGCAGCTTGGGAGGCAGAACGCAAGAGACCCAGTACTTC
TRBV7-7,.,.,TRBJ2-2,CASSPQGLNTGELFF,TGTGCTAGCAGCCCGCAGGGACTTAACACCGGGGAGCTGTTTTTT